The 26 T cell receptor beta chains reported below all come from one sample, sequenced in a study of cytomegalovirus exposure and HLA in healthy donors. With 60 Vbeta and 13 Jbeta primers, the PCR was carried out. Method: immunoSEQ multiplex PCR; TCRdb's copy keeps in-frame clones and lacks some. The table has some 98,000 clones, roughly a tenth seen once. Sequencing was done on a sample of PBMCs. These receptor sequences come from a man in his forties or fifties in good health and CMV-seropositive.

The chain joins TRBV14 to TRBJ2-3; unclear D gene. With 4 bases removed from V and 0 bases from J, the gap between germline ends came to 11 bases. Germline CDR1 is SGHDN and CDR2 is FVKESK. This CDR3 spans 15 amino acids. CDR3: CASSPQALSTDTQYF. The CDR3 DNA follows: TGTGCCAGCAGCCCCCAGGCGTTGAGCACAGATACGCAGTATTTT.

This chain joins TRBV29-1 and TRBJ2-1, with 14 positions matching TRBD2. The CDR3 covers 18 residues. The germline gives CDR1 SQVTM, CDR2 ANQGSEA. V lost 2 bases and J lost 4; bases outside the gene matches: 10. This CDR3 reads CSVEKGTSGRGFYNEQFF. The CDR3 DNA sequence: TGCAGCGTTGAAAAGGGGACTAGCGGGAGAGGGTTTTACAATGAGCAGTTCTTC.

The sample holds a few counts of this clone. CDR3: CASSLGLAGDYNEQFF. The CDR3, as DNA: TGTGCCAGCAGTTTAGGACTAGCGGGGGACTACAATGAGCAGTTCTTC. V is TRBV27 and J is TRBJ2-1; 13 positions agree with TRBD2. The CDR3 spans 16 residues. The V gene's germline CDR1 is MNHEY and CDR2 SMNVEV (reference sequence). V shed 2 bases, J shed 3 bases, and the junction held 1 base outside the gene matches.

This clone has just a few counts. This chain links TRBV18 with TRBJ1-2, with D maybe TRBD1 (5 bases). V was trimmed by 2 bases and J by 5 bases, leaving 12 bases between them. This CDR3 has 14 amino acids. Germline values: CDR1 KGHSH, CDR2 LQKENI. The CDR3 reads CASSPRTPGYGYTF. DNA of the CDR3: TGTGCCAGCTCACCAAGGACCCCAGGGTATGGCTACACCTTC.

This clone showed up just a few times. The CDR3 is CASSEVGSTGNEQFF. CDR3 in DNA: TGCGCCAGCAGCGAGGTGGGTTCTACGGGAAATGAGCAGTTCTTC. The chain links TRBV5-1 to TRBJ2-1; D is possibly TRBD2 (5 bases). Germline CDR1 is SGHRS and CDR2 is YFSETQ. The CDR3 is made up of 15 amino acids. V was trimmed by 4 bases and J by 7 bases, leaving 18 bases between them.

In its sample, this clone was seen a few times. This chain connects TRBV5-4 to TRBJ1-2; D is ambiguous. Germline V lookup: CDR1 SGHNT, CDR2 YYREEE (reference sequence). This CDR3 comprises 14 residues. Trimming took 5 bases from V and 3 from J, leaving 14 bases between them. The CDR3 reads CASSPEGRHYGYTF. As DNA, the CDR3 is TGTGCCAGCAGTCCGGAAGGGAGGCACTATGGCTACACCTTC.

This chain links TRBV27 with TRBJ2-1; 7 positions match TRBD2. Germline assignment: CDR1 MNHEY and CDR2 SMNVEV (reference sequence). V was clipped by 2 bases and J by 3 bases; unmatched bases: 4. This CDR3 is built from 15 residues. The DNA of the CDR3 is TGTGCCAGCAGTTTAGCGGGAGAAAGCTACAATGAGCAGTTCTTC. It yields the protein CASSLAGESYNEQFF.

This clone was found a few times. The CDR3 DNA reads as TGCAGCGTTTCTACAGGGGGCGATTCACCCCTCCACTTT. This encodes CSVSTGGDSPLHF. The rearrangement uses TRBV29-1 and TRBJ1-6; 9 bases align to TRBD1. The CDR3 runs to 13 residues. V lost 5 bases, J lost 8 bases, and 4 bases stayed unmatched. Looked up from germline, CDR1 is SQVTM and CDR2 is ANQGSEA.

This clone has only a few counts. The J gene is TRBJ2-7, the V gene TRBV2, with 7 nucleotides matching TRBD2. The length of the CDR3 is 17 residues. V shed 3 bases and J 0 bases; nucleotides not matched to a gene: 11. Germline V gene sequence: CDR1 SNHLY, CDR2 FYNNEI. Written as DNA, the CDR3 is TGTGCCAGCAGTGACGCCGTGGGGGGAGGGAGCTCCTACGAGCAGTACTTC. Its translation: CASSDAVGGGSSYEQYF.

In its sample, this clone was seen a few times. V gene TRBV29-1 combines with J gene TRBJ2-1; D is perhaps TRBD1 (5 bases). V was clipped by 4 bases and J by 3 bases, with 19 bases between them. Germline V gene lookup returns CDR1 SQVTM and CDR2 ANQGSEA. The CDR3 length is 16 residues. The CDR3 region is CSVGAAGMALYNEQFF. CDR3 sequence (DNA): TGCAGCGTTGGCGCTGCAGGGATGGCCCTCTACAATGAGCAGTTCTTC.

This clone was seen a few times. This chain uses TRBV5-1 with TRBJ1-1; a possible D gene is TRBD1 (6 bases). V lost 4 bases, J lost 5 bases, and 12 bases lay in between. Germline V lookup: CDR1 SGHRS, CDR2 YFSETQ. The CDR3 runs to 13 residues. CDR3 residues: CASSRGSGTEAFF. The DNA of the CDR3 is TGCGCCAGCAGCAGGGGGTCGGGAACTGAAGCTTTCTTT.

The gene calls are TRBV5-4 and TRBJ2-5, with D uncertain. Trimming took off 4 bases at V and 5 bases at J, with 33 bases between the two ends. The length of the CDR3 is 20 residues. The V gene's germline CDR1 is SGHNT and CDR2 YYREEE (reference sequence). The CDR3 DNA is TGTGCCAGCAGCACCGGGTCCGTCGGAACCCAGAGGCTGAGTAAGGAGACCCAGTACTTC. Its translation: CASSTGSVGTQRLSKETQYF.

This clone was seen a handful of times. V is TRBV4-3 and J is TRBJ1-2; maybe TRBD1 (6 bases). With 5 bases removed from V and 4 bases from J, the gap between germline ends came to 17 bases. The CDR3 consists of 15 residues. Per germline, CDR1 LGHNA and CDR2 YSLEER. CDR3 bases: TGCGCCAGCAGCGCGATCCCAGGGGACCCCTATGGCTACACCTTC. Residues: CASSAIPGDPYGYTF.

The V and J genes are TRBV6-1 and TRBJ1-5; no definite D call. Germline assignment: CDR1 MNHNS and CDR2 SASEGT. The CDR3 contains 18 residues. Between the trimmed V and J ends, which lost 0 bases and 0 bases, there was a span of 15 bases. The CDR3 here is CASSEARRSLYSNQPQHF. CDR3 DNA sequence: TGTGCCAGCAGTGAAGCCCGGCGGTCTCTTTATAGCAATCAGCCCCAGCATTTT.

This clone has more than one count but fewer than ten. The chain joins TRBV27 to TRBJ1-2; 7 nucleotides agree with TRBD1. Germline values: CDR1 MNHEY, CDR2 SMNVEV (reference sequence). The CDR3 extends over 14 amino acids. V dropped 5 bases and J dropped 5; count of bases not matched to a gene: 8. The CDR3 bases are TGTGCCAGCAGTCCTCGACAGGGATGGTATGGCTACACCTTC. It translates to CASSPRQGWYGYTF.

Here the CDR3 reads CASSLRGSYEQYF. The DNA of the CDR3 is TGTGCCAGCAGCTTAAGGGGGTCCTACGAGCAGTACTTC. The V and J genes are TRBV7-9 and TRBJ2-7; D might be TRBD1 (6 bases). The V end lost 2 bases, the J end lost 1 base, and 6 bases lay between the germline ends. Germline CDR1 and CDR2: SEHNR and FQNEAQ (reference sequence). There are 13 residues in the CDR3.

This chain links TRBV7-2 with TRBJ2-3, with TRBD2 identical over 7 bases. The CDR3 runs to 17 residues. Germline V CDR1 and CDR2: SGHTA, FQGNSA. J lost 5 bases, V lost 4 bases, and 15 bases had no gene match. CDR3 residues: CASSSDWRERWKDTQYF. The CDR3 DNA follows: TGTGCCAGCAGCTCCGACTGGCGGGAGCGATGGAAAGATACGCAGTATTTT.

The chain couples TRBV4-2 to TRBJ1-1; 8 bases line up with TRBD1. Germline V gene lookup returns CDR1 LGHNA and CDR2 YNFKEQ. The CDR3 runs to 18 residues. J was trimmed by 4 bases and V by 2 bases; bases with no gene match: 15. The CDR3 region has the DNA TGTGCCAGCAGCCAAAAGGGCGGACAGGGCGCCTTCTCCACTGAAGCTTTCTTT. It encodes CASSQKGGQGAFSTEAFF.

J is TRBJ2-3 and V is TRBV7-6, with D possibly TRBD2 on 5 matching bases. The V gene's germline CDR1 is SGHVS and CDR2 FNYEAQ. Trimming stripped 5 bases from V and 0 bases from J, with 15 bases between. The CDR3 runs to 16 residues. CDR3: CASSLLTKSSTDTQYF. DNA for the CDR3: TGTGCCAGCAGCCTCCTGACTAAATCTAGCACAGATACGCAGTATTTT. Combining the CDR3 with reference TRBV7-6 and TRBJ2-3 gives the whole variable domain GAGVSQSPRYKVTKRGQDVALRCDPISGHVSLYWYRQALGQGPEFLTYFNYEAQQDKSGLPNDRFSAERPEGSISTLTIQRTEQRDSAMYRCASSLLTKSSTDTQYFGPGTRLTVL.

In regard to this clone: One end of the junction fails to match germline, which may point to a read error. The rearrangement uses TRBV6-6 and TRBJ1-2, with D perhaps matching TRBD1 (5 bases). CDR1 and CDR2 (germline): MNHNY, SVGAGI (reference sequence). The CDR3 spans 12 residues. The CDR3 nucleotides read TGTGCCAGCATCTTCGGGGGAGGTGGCTACCCCTTC. As protein: CASIFGGGGYPF.

This rearrangement joins TRBV5-4 to TRBJ1-5; 12 bases fit TRBD1. CDR3 length equals 19 residues. The V gene's germline CDR1 is SGHNT and CDR2 YYREEE (reference sequence). V lost 4 bases to trimming and J lost 0 bases; unmatched junction nucleotides: 11. The DNA for the CDR3 is TGTGCCAGCAGCCGGGACAGGGGGCGTACGAAGTATAGCAATCAGCCCCAGCATTTT. It translates to CASSRDRGRTKYSNQPQHF.

V is TRBV27 and J is TRBJ1-6; tentatively, D is TRBD1 (5 bases). From germline, CDR1 is MNHEY and CDR2 SMNVEV (reference sequence). The CDR3 covers 14 residues. V was trimmed by 8 bases and J by 9 bases, leaving 17 bases between them. The CDR3 spells CASGADIRASPLHF. DNA for the CDR3: TGTGCCAGCGGGGCGGATATCCGGGCTTCACCCCTCCACTTT.

V gene TRBV6-5 combines with J gene TRBJ1-2; TRBD1 aligns across 7 bases. V lost 6 bases to trimming and J lost 6 bases; unmatched junction nucleotides: 7. Per germline, CDR1 MNHEY and CDR2 SVGAGI. The CDR3 length is 13 residues. The CDR3 nucleotides read TGTGCCAGCAGGAGAGACAGGGCAAATGGCTACACCTTC. Its protein product is CASRRDRANGYTF.

Only a few counts were recorded for this clone. This chain uses TRBV19 with TRBJ1-5; D remains ambiguous. Looked up from germline, CDR1 is LNHDA and CDR2 is SQIVND (reference sequence). The CDR3 loop spans 14 amino acids. V was trimmed by 6 bases and J by 7 bases, leaving 16 bases between them. The CDR3, as DNA: TGTGCCAGTAGCGTGGTGGGAGGGCGGCAGCCCCAGCATTTT. Translated, it gives CASSVVGGRQPQHF.

The table lists this clone with a few counts. The J gene is TRBJ2-7, the V gene TRBV6-6, with D tentatively TRBD1 (6 bases). CDR3 length equals 13 residues. Germline CDR1 reads MNHNY; CDR2 reads SVGAGI (reference sequence). CDR3 in DNA: TGTGACAGAAGTTACTTGGGGGCGGCCGAGCAGTACGTC. It encodes CDRSYLGAAEQYV.

This sequence joins TRBV7-9 and TRBJ2-3; no clear D. Germline V gives CDR1 SEHNR, CDR2 FQNEAQ (reference sequence). This CDR3 comprises 13 residues. V was shortened by 5 bases and J by 5 bases, with 11 bases between the two germline ends. CDR3 amino acids: CASSPLNKDTQYF. The CDR3 region has the DNA TGTGCCAGCAGCCCCTTAAATAAAGATACGCAGTATTTT.